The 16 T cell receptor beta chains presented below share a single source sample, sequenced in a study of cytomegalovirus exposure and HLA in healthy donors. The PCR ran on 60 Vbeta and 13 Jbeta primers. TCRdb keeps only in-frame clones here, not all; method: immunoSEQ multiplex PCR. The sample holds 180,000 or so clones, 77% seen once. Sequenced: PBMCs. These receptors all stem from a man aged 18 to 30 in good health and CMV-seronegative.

The CDR3 spells CASTAGRGGSYEQYF. CDR3 sequence (DNA): TGTGCCAGCACGGCCGGACGGGGGGGTTCCTACGAGCAGTACTTC. This chain links TRBV6-1 with TRBJ2-7; 8 bases agree with TRBD2. J lost 1 base, V lost 7 bases, and 9 bases had no gene match. The CDR3 totals 15 residues. CDR1 and CDR2 (germline): MNHNS, SASEGT.

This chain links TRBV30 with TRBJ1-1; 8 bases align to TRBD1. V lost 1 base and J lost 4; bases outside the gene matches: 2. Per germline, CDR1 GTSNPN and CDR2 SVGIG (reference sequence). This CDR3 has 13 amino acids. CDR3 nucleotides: TGTGCCTGGAGTGGCGGACAGGGCACTGAAGCTTTCTTT. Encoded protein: CAWSGGQGTEAFF.

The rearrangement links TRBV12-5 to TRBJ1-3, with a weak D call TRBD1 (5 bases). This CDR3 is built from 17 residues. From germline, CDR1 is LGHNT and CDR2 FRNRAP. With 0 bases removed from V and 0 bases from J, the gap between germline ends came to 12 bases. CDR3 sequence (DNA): TGTGCTAGTGGTTTGGTACTCGGGAGGGGCTCTGGAAACACCATATATTTT. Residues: CASGLVLGRGSGNTIYF. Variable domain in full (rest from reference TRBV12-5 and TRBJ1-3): DARVTQTPRHKVTEMGQEVTMRCQPILGHNTVFWYRQTMMQGLELLAYFRNRAPLDDSGMPKDRFSAEMPDATLATLKIQPSEPRDSAVYFCASGLVLGRGSGNTIYFGEGSWLTVV.

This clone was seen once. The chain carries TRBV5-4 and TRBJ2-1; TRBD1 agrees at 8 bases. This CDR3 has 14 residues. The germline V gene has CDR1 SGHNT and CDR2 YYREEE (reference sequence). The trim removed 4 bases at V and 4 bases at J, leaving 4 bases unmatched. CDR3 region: CASSPGGSYNEQFF. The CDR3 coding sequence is TGTGCCAGCAGCCCAGGGGGCTCATACAATGAGCAGTTCTTC.

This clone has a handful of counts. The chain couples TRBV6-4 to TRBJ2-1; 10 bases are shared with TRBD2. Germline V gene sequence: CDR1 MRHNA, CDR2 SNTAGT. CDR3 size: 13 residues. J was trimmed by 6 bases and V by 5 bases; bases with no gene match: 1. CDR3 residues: CASSSGGANEQFF. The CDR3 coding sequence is TGTGCCAGCAGTAGCGGGGGGGCCAATGAGCAGTTCTTC.

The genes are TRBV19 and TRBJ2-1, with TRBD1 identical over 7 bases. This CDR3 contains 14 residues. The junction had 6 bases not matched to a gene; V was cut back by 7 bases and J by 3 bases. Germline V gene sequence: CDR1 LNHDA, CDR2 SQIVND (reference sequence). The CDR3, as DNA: TGTGCCAGTACAAGGGGGCAGTTCTACAATGAGCAGTTCTTC. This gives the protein CASTRGQFYNEQFF. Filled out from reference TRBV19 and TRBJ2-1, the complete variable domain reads DGGITQSPKYLFRKEGQNVTLSCEQNLNHDAMYWYRQDPGQGLRLIYYSQIVNDFQKGDIAEGYSVSREKKESFPLTVTSAQKNPTAFYLCASTRGQFYNEQFFGPGTRLTVL.

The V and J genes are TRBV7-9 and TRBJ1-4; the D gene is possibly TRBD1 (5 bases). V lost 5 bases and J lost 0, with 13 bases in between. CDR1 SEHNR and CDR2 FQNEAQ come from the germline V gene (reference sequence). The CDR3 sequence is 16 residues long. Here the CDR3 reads CASSPSTGATNEKLFF. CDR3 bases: TGTGCCAGCAGCCCATCGACGGGGGCAACTAATGAAAAACTGTTTTTT. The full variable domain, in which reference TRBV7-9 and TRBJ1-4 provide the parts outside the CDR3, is DTGVSQNPRHKITKRGQNVTFRCDPISEHNRLYWYRQTLGQGPEFLTYFQNEAQLEKSRLLSDRFSAERPKGSFSTLEIQRTEQGDSAMYLCASSPSTGATNEKLFFGSGTQLSVL.

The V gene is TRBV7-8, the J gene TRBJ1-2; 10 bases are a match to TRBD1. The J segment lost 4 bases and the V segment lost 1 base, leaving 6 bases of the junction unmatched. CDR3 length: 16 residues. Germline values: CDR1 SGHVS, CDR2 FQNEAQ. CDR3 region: CASSLVRGQGGYGYTF. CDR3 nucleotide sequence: TGTGCCAGCAGCTTAGTCCGTGGACAGGGGGGCTATGGCTACACCTTC.

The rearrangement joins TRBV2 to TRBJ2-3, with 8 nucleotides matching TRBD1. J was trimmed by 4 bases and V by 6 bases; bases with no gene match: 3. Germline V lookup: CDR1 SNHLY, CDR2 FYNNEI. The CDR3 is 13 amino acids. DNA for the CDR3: TGTGCCAGCAGAGACAGGGGTGCAGATACGCAGTATTTT. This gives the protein CASRDRGADTQYF.

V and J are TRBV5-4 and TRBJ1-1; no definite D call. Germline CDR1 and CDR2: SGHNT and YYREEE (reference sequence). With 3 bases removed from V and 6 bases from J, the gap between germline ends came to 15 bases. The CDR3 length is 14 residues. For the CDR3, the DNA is TGTGCCAGCAGCTCGACTGAGGATTGGGCTGAAGCTTTCTTT. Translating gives CASSSTEDWAEAFF.

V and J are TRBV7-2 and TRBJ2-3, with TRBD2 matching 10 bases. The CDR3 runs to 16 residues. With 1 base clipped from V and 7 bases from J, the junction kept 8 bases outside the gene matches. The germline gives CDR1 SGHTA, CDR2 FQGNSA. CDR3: CASSLGRLAGENTQYF. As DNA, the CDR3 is TGTGCCAGCAGCTTAGGTAGGCTAGCGGGAGAAAATACGCAGTATTTT.

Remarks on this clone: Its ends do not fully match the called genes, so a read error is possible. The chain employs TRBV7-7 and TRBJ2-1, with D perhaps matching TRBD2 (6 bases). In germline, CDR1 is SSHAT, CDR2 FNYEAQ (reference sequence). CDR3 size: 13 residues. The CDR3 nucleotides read TGTGCTAGCAGCTTAGGTGGGGGGTGTGAGCAGTTCTTC. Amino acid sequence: CASSLGGGCEQFF.

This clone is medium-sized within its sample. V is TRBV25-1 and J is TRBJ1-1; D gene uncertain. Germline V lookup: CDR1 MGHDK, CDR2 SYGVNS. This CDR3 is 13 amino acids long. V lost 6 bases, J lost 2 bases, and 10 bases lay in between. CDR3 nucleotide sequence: TGTGCCAGCAGGCACTACGGAAACACTGAAGCTTTCTTT. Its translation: CASRHYGNTEAFF.

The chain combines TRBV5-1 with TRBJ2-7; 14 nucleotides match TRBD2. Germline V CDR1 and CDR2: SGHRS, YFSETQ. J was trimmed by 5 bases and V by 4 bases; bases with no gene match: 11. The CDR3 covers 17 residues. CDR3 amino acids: CASSLGTSGGTFNEQYF. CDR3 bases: TGCGCCAGCAGCCTGGGGACTAGCGGGGGAACCTTCAACGAGCAGTACTTC.

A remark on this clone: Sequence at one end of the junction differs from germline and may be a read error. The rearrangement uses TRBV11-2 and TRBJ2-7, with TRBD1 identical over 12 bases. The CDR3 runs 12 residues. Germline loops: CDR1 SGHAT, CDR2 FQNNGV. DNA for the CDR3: TGTGCCAGCAGCCCCGGGACAGGGGGCCCCTCCTTC. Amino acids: CASSPGTGGPSF.

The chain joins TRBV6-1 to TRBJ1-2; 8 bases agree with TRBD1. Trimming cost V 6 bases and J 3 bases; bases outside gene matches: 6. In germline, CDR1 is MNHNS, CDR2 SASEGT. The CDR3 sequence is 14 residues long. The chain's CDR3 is CASRFVTGDYGYTF. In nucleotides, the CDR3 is TGTGCCAGCAGATTCGTGACAGGGGACTATGGCTACACCTTC.